A few counts support the clone carrying this T cell receptor beta chain. Its specificity is not known. This sample is part of a study of CD8+ T cells in alopecia areata. General study points: Resident alphabeta T cells of normal skin are also sequenced in scalp samples.

Sequencing templates came from extracted RNA that was reverse transcribed into cDNA. Profiled with immunoSEQ multiplex PCR; TCRdb holds only in-frame clones, not every one. The table shows approximately 210,000 clones, with approximately 57% occurring only once. Treatment reported: oral pan-JAK inhibitor, 5-10 mg twice daily. This clonotype was obtained from a human donor with alopecia areata. The specimen was CD4+ T cells sorted from blood, collected at week 24, from a patient treated with tofacitinib.

CDR3 nucleotides: TGCGCCAGCAGCAACATTGTACAGGCCATTACTGAAGCTTTCTTT. It codes for CASSNIVQAITEAFF. The chain employs TRBV10-2 and TRBJ1-1; the D gene is possibly TRBD1 (5 bases). The CDR3 extends over 15 amino acids. V lost 6 bases and J 5 bases, leaving 19 bases between the germline ends. Germline V gene lookup returns CDR1 WSHSY and CDR2 SAAADI.